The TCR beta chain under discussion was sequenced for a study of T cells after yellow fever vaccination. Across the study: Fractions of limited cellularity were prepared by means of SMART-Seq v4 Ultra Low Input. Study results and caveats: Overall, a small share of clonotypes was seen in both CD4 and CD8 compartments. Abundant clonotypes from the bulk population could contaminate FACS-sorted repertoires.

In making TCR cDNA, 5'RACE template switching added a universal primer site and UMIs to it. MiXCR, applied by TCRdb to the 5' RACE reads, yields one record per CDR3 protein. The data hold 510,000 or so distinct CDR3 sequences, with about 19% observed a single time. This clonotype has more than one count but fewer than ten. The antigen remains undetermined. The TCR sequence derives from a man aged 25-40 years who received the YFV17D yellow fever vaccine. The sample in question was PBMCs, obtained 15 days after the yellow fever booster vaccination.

The CDR3 here is CSARDPRSTDTQYF. CDR3 DNA sequence: TGCAGTGCTAGAGATCCAAGAAGCACAGATACGCAGTATTTT. The chain employs TRBV20-1 and TRBJ2-3, with D hard to call. CDR1 and CDR2 from the germline V gene are DFQATT and SNEGSKA (reference sequence). Trimming shortened V by 0 bases and J by 0 bases, and 7 bases separated the two germline ends. The CDR3 has 14 amino acids.